Only one count was recorded for the clone carrying this T cell receptor beta chain. The antigen is not known. These data originate in a study of shared clonotypes between healthy human individuals. Background on the study: Serving as donors were two women and three men, whose ages spanned 18 to 49. Findings and caveats of the study: The naive CD4 repertoires of a handful of donors were compared, and approximately 5% of clonotypes were shared.

Every one of the donors was a Caucasian adult that lived in Nashville, Tennessee. Sequencing used immunoSEQ multiplex PCR; TCRdb keeps in-frame clones, though not all of them. The table lists about 960,000 clones, roughly 72% of them singletons, with around 1.5% in the top ten. Germline assignment: CDR1 SGHNT and CDR2 YENEEA. This CDR3 has 15 amino acids. The V end was cut by 4 bases, the J end by 0 bases, with 10 bases between. The sample consisted of memory CD4+ T cells sorted from blood. Subset given: CD45RA-negative fraction. This clonotype originated in a man between 18 and 29 years old in good health. This rearrangement joins TRBV11-3 to TRBJ1-3; D unclear. DNA for the CDR3: TGTGCCAGCAGCTCGGACGGAAGCTCTGGAAACACCATATATTTT. Residues: CASSSDGSSGNTIYF.